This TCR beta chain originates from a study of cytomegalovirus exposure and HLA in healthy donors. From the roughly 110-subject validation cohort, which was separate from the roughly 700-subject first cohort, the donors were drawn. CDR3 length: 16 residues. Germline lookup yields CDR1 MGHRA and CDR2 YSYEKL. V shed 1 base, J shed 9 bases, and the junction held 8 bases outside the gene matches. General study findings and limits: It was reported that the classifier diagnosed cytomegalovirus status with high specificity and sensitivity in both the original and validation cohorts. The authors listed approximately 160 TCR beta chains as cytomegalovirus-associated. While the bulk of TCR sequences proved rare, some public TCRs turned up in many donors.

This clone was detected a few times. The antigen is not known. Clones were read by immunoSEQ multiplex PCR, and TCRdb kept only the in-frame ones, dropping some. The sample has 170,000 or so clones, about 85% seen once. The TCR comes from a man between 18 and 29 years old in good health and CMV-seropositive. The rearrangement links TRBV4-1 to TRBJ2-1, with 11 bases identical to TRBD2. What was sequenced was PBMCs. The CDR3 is CASSQVSGGAAGEQFF. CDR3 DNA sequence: TGCGCCAGCAGCCAAGTTAGCGGGGGGGCCGCTGGTGAGCAGTTCTTC.